The 17 T cell receptor beta chains presented below share a single source sample, sequenced in a study of cytomegalovirus exposure and HLA in healthy donors. PCR involved 60 Vbeta and 13 Jbeta primers. Produced via immunoSEQ multiplex PCR; TCRdb's table is partial and in-frame only. The sample contains 200,000 or so clones, around four fifths of which appear only once. The sample comprised PBMCs. Every receptor here comes from a woman aged 45 to 65 in good health and CMV-seropositive.

The chain joins TRBV6-4 to TRBJ1-5, with D possibly TRBD1 on 6 matching bases. Trimming removed 1 base at V and 0 bases at J, with 16 bases between. The V gene's germline CDR1 is MRHNA and CDR2 SNTAGT. The CDR3 runs to 18 residues. The CDR3 sequence: CASSDLRRQETSNQPQHF. The CDR3 nucleotides read TGTGCCAGCAGTGACTTGAGGAGACAGGAAACTAGCAATCAGCCCCAGCATTTT.

This clone was recorded once. This rearrangement joins TRBV7-2 to TRBJ2-1, with 12 bases fitting TRBD2. This CDR3 comprises 15 residues. Germline V CDR1 and CDR2: SGHTA, FQGNSA. V shed 2 bases and J 7 bases; nucleotides not matched to a gene: 3. The CDR3: CASSLLAGGQNEQFF. CDR3 sequence (DNA): TGTGCCAGCAGCTTACTAGCGGGGGGGCAAAATGAGCAGTTCTTC.

V gene TRBV6-5 combines with J gene TRBJ1-1, with D possibly matching TRBD1 (6 bases). V lost 2 bases to trimming and J lost 0 bases, with 13 bases between them. The CDR3 runs to 16 residues. Per the germline V gene, CDR1 is MNHEY and CDR2 is SVGAGI. CDR3 in amino acids: CASSYGRYRVNTEAFF. In DNA, the CDR3 is TGTGCCAGCAGTTACGGGAGATACAGGGTGAACACTGAAGCTTTCTTT.

The genes are TRBV7-7 and TRBJ2-1; TRBD2 might be the D (5 bases). CDR1 is SSHAT, CDR2 FNYEAQ, per germline (reference sequence). The CDR3 runs 15 residues. V was trimmed by 5 bases and J by 1 base, leaving 12 bases between them. This chain's CDR3 is CASSPGLQSYNEQFF. DNA for the CDR3: TGTGCCAGCAGCCCCGGACTTCAATCCTACAATGAGCAGTTCTTC.

The chain has TRBV19 and TRBJ1-2; 11 nucleotides align to TRBD1. The germline gives CDR1 LNHDA, CDR2 SQIVND (reference sequence). CDR3 size: 14 residues. V was pared by 7 bases and J by 3 bases, with 4 bases of the junction left unmatched. CDR3: CASKRTGGYYGYTF. CDR3 nucleotides: TGTGCCAGTAAACGGACAGGGGGCTACTATGGCTACACCTTC. The whole variable domain, remainder taken from reference TRBV19 and TRBJ1-2, is DGGITQSPKYLFRKEGQNVTLSCEQNLNHDAMYWYRQDPGQGLRLIYYSQIVNDFQKGDIAEGYSVSREKKESFPLTVTSAQKNPTAFYLCASKRTGGYYGYTFGSGTRLTVV.

The V call is TRBV6-5, the J call TRBJ2-1, with TRBD2 matching 8 bases. The germline CDR1 and CDR2 sequences are MNHEY and SVGAGI. The ends lost 5 bases at V and 7 bases at J; junction bases unmatched: 4. The CDR3 loop spans 13 amino acids. The CDR3 region has the DNA TGTGCCAGCAGTCCCGGACTAGCTAATGAGCAGTTCTTC. This encodes CASSPGLANEQFF.

The rearrangement links TRBV5-8 to TRBJ2-7, with D unclear. CDR1 and CDR2 from the germline V gene are SGHTS and YDEGEE. V was pared by 1 base and J by 2 bases, with 10 bases between. The CDR3 spans 14 residues. The CDR3 DNA reads TGTGCCAGCAGCTTGTCACTTAGAACCTACGAGCAGTACTTC. Protein sequence: CASSLSLRTYEQYF. The full variable domain, its missing parts supplied by reference TRBV5-8 and TRBJ2-7, is EAGVTQSPTHLIKTRGQQATLRCSPISGHTSVYWYQQALGLGLQFLLWYDEGEERNRGNFPPRFSGRQFPNYSSELNVNALELEDSALYLCASSLSLRTYEQYFGPGTRLTVT.

Points on this clone: Mismatch with germline at one junction end may stem from a read error. This chain uses TRBV10-3 with TRBJ2-3, with D possibly being TRBD1 (5 bases). Germline V lookup: CDR1 ENHRY, CDR2 SYGVKD. The length of the CDR3 is 14 residues. In DNA form, the CDR3 reads TGTGCCATCGGTGACAAGGGGAGCACAGATACGCAGTATTTT. It codes for CAIGDKGSTDTQYF.

The rearrangement joins TRBV7-9 to TRBJ1-6, with D possibly being TRBD1 (5 bases). V shed 1 base and J shed 7 bases, with 14 bases lying between them. The CDR3 is 16 amino acids. Germline values: CDR1 SEHNR, CDR2 FQNEAQ (reference sequence). CDR3 region: CASSLVTGGVNSPLHF. The CDR3 DNA sequence: TGTGCCAGCAGCTTAGTTACGGGGGGAGTAAATTCACCCCTCCACTTT.

The chain combines TRBV19 with TRBJ1-5; 7 bases are shared with TRBD1. V shed 4 bases, J shed 6 bases, and the junction held 9 bases outside the gene matches. The CDR3 covers 15 residues. From germline, CDR1 is LNHDA and CDR2 SQIVND (reference sequence). The CDR3 nucleotides are TGTGCCAGTAGTAACCGGGCCGCAGGGGGTCAGCCCCAGCATTTT. It yields the protein CASSNRAAGGQPQHF. Drawing the rest from reference TRBV19 and TRBJ1-5, the complete variable domain is DGGITQSPKYLFRKEGQNVTLSCEQNLNHDAMYWYRQDPGQGLRLIYYSQIVNDFQKGDIAEGYSVSREKKESFPLTVTSAQKNPTAFYLCASSNRAAGGQPQHFGDGTRLSIL.

V usage is TRBV28 and J usage is TRBJ1-5; 9 bases map to TRBD1. The trim removed 1 base at V and 4 bases at J, leaving 26 bases unmatched. The CDR3 is 23 amino acids. Germline V CDR1 and CDR2: MDHEN, SYDVKM. CDR3 residues: CASSLLRRIYTNRGPLMNQPQHF. In DNA form, the CDR3 reads TGTGCCAGCAGTTTATTGAGAAGGATATATACTAACAGGGGGCCCCTTATGAATCAGCCCCAGCATTTT.

V gene TRBV28 combines with J gene TRBJ2-6; 8 positions match TRBD1. J gave up 5 bases and V 5 bases, and 8 bases lay outside the gene matches. From germline, CDR1 is MDHEN and CDR2 SYDVKM. CDR3 size: 16 residues. CDR3 sequence: CASSPRQGYRANVLTF. CDR3 nucleotides: TGTGCCAGCAGTCCACGACAGGGGTATAGGGCCAACGTCCTGACTTTC.

The chain recombines TRBV5-1 with TRBJ1-1; TRBD1 agrees at 7 bases. With V trimmed by 4 bases and J by 6 bases, 3 bases remained unmatched. Germline CDR1 and CDR2: SGHRS and YFSETQ. CDR3 size: 12 residues. CDR3 region: CASSGGTAEAFF. CDR3 DNA: TGCGCCAGCAGCGGAGGGACAGCTGAAGCTTTCTTT.

The genes are TRBV18 and TRBJ1-2, with 8 bases matching TRBD1. The CDR3 length is 13 residues. Looked up from germline, CDR1 is KGHSH and CDR2 is LQKENI. Trimming took 6 bases from V and 5 from J; bases not matched to a gene: 5. CDR3 sequence reads: CASSTGTGYGYTF. Written as DNA, the CDR3 is TGTGCCAGCTCGACAGGGACAGGATATGGCTACACCTTC.

The gene calls are TRBV6-5 and TRBJ2-2; maybe TRBD2 (6 bases). The CDR3 covers 16 residues. Per germline, CDR1 MNHEY and CDR2 SVGAGI. V lost 4 bases to trimming and J lost 4 bases, with 16 bases between them. The chain's CDR3 is CASSSDYSAITGELFF. The CDR3 nucleotides are TGTGCCAGCAGTTCGGACTATTCGGCGATCACCGGGGAGCTGTTTTTT.

This chain uses TRBV27 with TRBJ1-5; D not certain. This CDR3 has 12 amino acids. Germline V gene data show CDR1 as MNHEY and CDR2 as SMNVEV (reference sequence). Trimming took 4 bases from V and 9 from J, leaving 10 bases between them. CDR3 in amino acids: CASSSDTGPQHF. For the CDR3, the DNA is TGTGCCAGCAGTTCCGATACGGGGCCCCAGCATTTT.

This sequence joins TRBV19 and TRBJ2-7; the match to TRBD2 covers 11 bases. The CDR3 runs 14 residues. Per germline, CDR1 LNHDA and CDR2 SQIVND (reference sequence). V lost 6 bases to trimming and J lost 2 bases; unmatched junction nucleotides: 3. CDR3 in amino acids: CASSTSGSAYEQYF. CDR3 DNA sequence: TGTGCCAGTAGCACTAGCGGGAGCGCCTACGAGCAGTACTTC.